This T cell receptor beta chain was captured in a study of blood T cells in healthy people across ages. Collection of about 9.4 milliliters of peripheral blood was performed for each donor. The germline V gene encodes CDR1 SGHTA and CDR2 FQGNSA. The CDR3 extends over 16 amino acids. V lost 5 bases and J 1 base, leaving 15 bases between the germline ends. It was with a sample-barcoded 5' primer and a J-beta primer mix that a second PCR of about 6 to 12 cycles was run. A single record per CDR3 protein comes from TCRdb applying MiXCR to the 5' RACE reads. The sample consists of roughly 1,800,000 distinct CDR3 sequences, just under 50% of them appearing once.

Source material: blood. The V call is TRBV7-2, the J call TRBJ1-3; unclear D gene. The sequence was collected from a woman aged 40 to 49 in good health. CDR3 coding DNA: TGTGCCAGCAGCCAACTTCAGACGGTTTCTGGAAACACCATATATTTT. Protein: CASSQLQTVSGNTIYF. Filled out from reference TRBV7-2 and TRBJ1-3, the complete variable domain reads GAGVSQSPSNKVTEKGKDVELRCDPISGHTALYWYRQSLGQGLEFLIYFQGNSAPDKSGLPSDRFSAERTGGSVSTLTIQRTQQEDSAVYLCASSQLQTVSGNTIYFGEGSWLTVV.